The 26 T cell receptor beta chains below all came from one sample that was sequenced in a study of CD8 T cells in Susac syndrome. RNA in amounts of about 0.5 to 1 ug was reverse transcribed with random hexamers. TCRdb re-derived calls from the immunoSEQ multiplex PCR reads in MiXCR, one entry per CDR3 protein. The sample includes a few hundred thousand distinct CDR3 sequences, nearly 97% of them seen just once. Sequenced sample: CD4+ T cells from PBMCs. These receptors all come from a human donor with multiple sclerosis.

This clonotype was observed once. The V gene is TRBV28, the J gene TRBJ2-4, with D hard to call. This CDR3 contains 16 residues. With 4 bases removed from V and 0 bases from J, the gap between germline ends came to 13 bases. Germline CDR1 MDHEN, CDR2 SYDVKM. The CDR3 bases are TGTGCCAGCAGTTCGTTCACAAGTGGAGCCAAAAACATTCAGTACTTC. Residues: CASSSFTSGAKNIQYF.

This clonotype was detected a few times. The V call is TRBV20-1, the J call TRBJ2-5; no clear D. From germline, CDR1 is DFQATT and CDR2 SNEGSKA (reference sequence). The CDR3 runs to 11 residues. V shed 3 bases and J shed 0 bases, with 2 bases lying between them. The CDR3 DNA is TGCAGTGCTAGGGACCAAGAGACCCAGTACTTC. It codes for CSARDQETQYF.

V and J are TRBV9 and TRBJ2-1; 8 bases fit TRBD2. The ends lost 4 bases at V and 0 bases at J; junction bases unmatched: 9. Germline V gene data show CDR1 as SGDLS and CDR2 as YYNGEE. The CDR3 runs 17 residues. The CDR3 sequence: CASSSYGSGTSYNEQFF. Here the CDR3 DNA reads TGTGCCAGCAGCTCCTACGGTAGCGGGACCTCCTACAATGAGCAGTTCTTC.

V usage is TRBV11-2 and J usage is TRBJ2-5; 8 positions match TRBD2. The germline V gene has CDR1 SGHAT and CDR2 FQNNGV. The CDR3 is 15 amino acids. V trimming: 4 bases; J trimming: 4 bases; junction bases outside the gene matches: 8. Here the CDR3 reads CASSSGGGARETQYF. The CDR3 bases are TGTGCCAGCAGCTCGGGAGGGGGGGCTCGAGAGACCCAGTACTTC.

The rearrangement uses TRBV12-3 or TRBV12-4 and TRBJ1-5; 9 bases fit TRBD1. The CDR3 covers 15 residues. Losses at the gene ends were 4 bases for V and 5 bases for J; bases not matched to a gene: 6. This CDR3 is CASSSPGQGYQPQHF. In DNA, the CDR3 is TGTGCCAGCAGTTCGCCGGGACAGGGCTATCAGCCCCAGCATTTT.

This clonotype was observed once. The chain links TRBV20-1 to TRBJ2-1; a weak D match, TRBD2 (5 bases). CDR3 size: 15 residues. The V gene's germline CDR1 is DFQATT and CDR2 SNEGSKA (reference sequence). Trimming removed 5 bases at V and 0 bases at J, with 14 bases between. The CDR3 region is CSAPPAASSYNEQFF. The CDR3 region has the DNA TGCAGTGCTCCACCAGCGGCAAGCTCCTACAATGAGCAGTTCTTC.

The chain has TRBV6-6 and TRBJ1-6; TRBD1 matches 7 bases. CDR1 and CDR2 from the germline V gene are MNHNY and SVGAGI (reference sequence). V lost 4 bases, J lost 9 bases, and 3 bases stayed unmatched. The length of the CDR3 is 13 residues. For the CDR3, the DNA is TGTGCCAGCAGTTCTAACAGGGGTTCACCCCTCCACTTT. Its protein product is CASSSNRGSPLHF.

The gene calls are TRBV4-1 and TRBJ2-7; tentative D call: TRBD2 (5 bases). The ends were cut back, 6 bases at V and 2 bases at J, with 8 bases in the middle. CDR1 MGHRA and CDR2 YSYEKL come from the germline V gene. This CDR3 spans 12 amino acids. The CDR3 is CASSRGPYEQYF. The CDR3 DNA reads TGCGCCAGCAGTAGAGGGCCCTACGAGCAGTACTTC.

V and J are TRBV19 and TRBJ2-3, with 7 bases that match TRBD1. With 4 bases clipped from V and 0 bases from J, the junction kept 4 bases outside the gene matches. The CDR3 runs to 15 residues. In germline, CDR1 is LNHDA, CDR2 SQIVND (reference sequence). The CDR3 DNA follows: TGTGCCAGTAGTACCGGGACAGTAAGCACAGATACGCAGTATTTT. Protein sequence: CASSTGTVSTDTQYF.

J is TRBJ2-5 and V is TRBV29-1, with D unresolved. Trimming shortened V by 4 bases and J by 5 bases, and 8 bases separated the two germline ends. From germline, CDR1 is SQVTM and CDR2 ANQGSEA. The CDR3 is 11 residues long. CDR3 protein: CSVVDRETQYF. The CDR3 DNA sequence: TGCAGCGTTGTGGATCGGGAGACCCAGTACTTC.

The rearrangement links TRBV11-1 to TRBJ2-7, with D perhaps TRBD1 or TRBD2 (7 bases each). V lost 4 bases and J lost 0, with 19 bases in between. The CDR3 has 17 amino acids. Germline lookup yields CDR1 SGHAT and CDR2 FQDESV (reference sequence). As DNA, the CDR3 is TGTGCCAGCAGCTCAACCCCGGACAGGACTAGCTCCTACGAGCAGTACTTC. It codes for CASSSTPDRTSSYEQYF.

This clonotype was seen only once. The chain recombines TRBV3-1 with TRBJ1-1; weak D call: TRBD1 (6 bases). Germline CDR1 LGHDT, CDR2 YNNKEL (reference sequence). CDR3 length: 13 amino acids. The V end was cut by 5 bases, the J end by 7 bases, with 14 bases between. CDR3 sequence: CASSTGGASEAFF. The CDR3 DNA sequence: TGTGCCAGCAGCACTGGGGGGGCGAGTGAAGCTTTCTTT.

The chain carries TRBV7-8 and TRBJ2-1; 7 nucleotides align to TRBD2. V lost 1 base to trimming and J lost 16 bases; unmatched junction nucleotides: 10. Germline V gene sequence: CDR1 SGHVS, CDR2 FQNEAQ. This CDR3 has 13 amino acids. The CDR3: CASSLEFSGGSFF. CDR3 nucleotides: TGTGCCAGCAGCTTAGAGTTTTCCGGGGGGTCATTCTTC.

The V gene is TRBV6-6, the J gene TRBJ2-5, with 7 bases matching TRBD2. Trimming at V came to 11 bases and at J to 4 bases, leaving 7 bases not matched to a gene. This CDR3 is 12 amino acids long. Germline V gives CDR1 MNHNY, CDR2 SVGAGI (reference sequence). The CDR3: CAAGGRLETQYF. As DNA, the CDR3 is TGTGCCGCCGGGGGGAGATTAGAGACCCAGTACTTC.

The CDR3 loop reads CSVGGDLNQPQHF. DNA of the CDR3: TGCAGCGTTGGGGGGGATTTGAATCAGCCCCAGCATTTT. V is TRBV29-1 and J is TRBJ1-5, with D maybe TRBD1 (5 bases). CDR1 and CDR2 from the germline V gene are SQVTM and ANQGSEA. The V end lost 4 bases, the J end lost 4 bases, and 11 bases lay between the germline ends. The CDR3 is 13 residues long.

This chain uses TRBV29-1 with TRBJ2-1, with D unresolved. Trimming removed 6 bases at V and 0 bases at J, with 12 bases between. The CDR3 totals 14 residues. Germline CDR1 SQVTM, CDR2 ANQGSEA. CDR3 region: CSVDSRSSYNEQFF. The CDR3 DNA reads as TGCAGCGTCGACTCCAGGAGCTCCTACAATGAGCAGTTCTTC.

This sequence joins TRBV3-1 and TRBJ2-1, with D unclear. Germline V CDR1 and CDR2: LGHDT, YNNKEL (reference sequence). The CDR3 covers 13 residues. Trimming removed 4 bases from V and 5 bases from J, with 9 bases in between. The CDR3 spells CASSPAPNNEQFF. CDR3 nucleotides: TGTGCCAGCAGCCCGGCCCCGAACAATGAGCAGTTCTTC.

The V and J genes are TRBV27 and TRBJ1-1; D possibly corresponds to TRBD1 (5 bases). V lost 0 bases to trimming and J lost 2 bases, with 7 bases between them. The length of the CDR3 is 14 residues. Germline assignment: CDR1 MNHEY and CDR2 SMNVEV (reference sequence). The CDR3 reads CASSLSGANTEAFF. The CDR3, as DNA: TGTGCCAGCAGTTTATCAGGGGCCAACACTGAAGCTTTCTTT.

J is TRBJ2-5 and V is TRBV5-1, with TRBD1 identical over 8 bases. The CDR3 spans 15 residues. The germline V gene encodes CDR1 SGHRS and CDR2 YFSETQ. J was trimmed by 5 bases and V by 2 bases; bases with no gene match: 8. CDR3 sequence: CASSLGQGQTETQYF. The DNA of the CDR3 is TGCGCCAGCAGCTTAGGACAGGGACAGACGGAGACCCAGTACTTC.

The chain carries TRBV19 and TRBJ1-2, with unresolved D. The ends were cut back, 7 bases at V and 8 bases at J, with 14 bases in the middle. The CDR3 is 12 residues long. Germline V gives CDR1 LNHDA, CDR2 SQIVND (reference sequence). In DNA, the CDR3 is TGTGCCAGTAACCAAGTGGAGGGCGGCTACACCTTC. Translating it yields CASNQVEGGYTF.

This chain connects TRBV15 to TRBJ2-1; D is unresolved. The V gene lost 1 base and the J gene lost 5 bases, with 12 bases spanning the gap. This CDR3 comprises 15 residues. The germline V gene encodes CDR1 LNHNV and CDR2 YYDKDF (reference sequence). CDR3 coding DNA: TGTGCCACCAGCAGAGGATCAAGGGTGGACAATGAGCAGTTCTTC. The encoded protein is CATSRGSRVDNEQFF.

The chain is built from TRBV20-1 and TRBJ2-3, with 9 bases identical to TRBD2. V shed 6 bases, J shed 2 bases, and the junction held 9 bases outside the gene matches. Germline V CDR1 and CDR2: DFQATT, SNEGSKA (reference sequence). The length of the CDR3 is 15 residues. CDR3 coding DNA: TGCAGTGCCACCAGCCTAGCGGGGCTCACAGATACGCAGTATTTT. It yields the protein CSATSLAGLTDTQYF.

This chain uses TRBV7-9 with TRBJ2-2; D remains ambiguous. The CDR3 has 14 amino acids. V was shortened by 0 bases and J by 3 bases, with 5 bases between the two germline ends. The V gene's germline CDR1 is SEHNR and CDR2 FQNEAQ (reference sequence). CDR3 nucleotides: TGTGCCAGCAGCTTAGCCCGTGACACCGGGGAGCTGTTTTTT. It is translated as CASSLARDTGELFF.

The chain recombines TRBV4-2 with TRBJ1-1; D is unresolved. V was shortened by 5 bases and J by 2 bases, with 12 bases between the two germline ends. Germline values: CDR1 LGHNA, CDR2 YNFKEQ. The CDR3 contains 14 residues. This CDR3 is CASSFGDVNTEAFF. The CDR3 DNA is TGTGCCAGCAGCTTCGGCGACGTTAACACTGAAGCTTTCTTT.

V usage is TRBV27 and J usage is TRBJ1-5; 8 bases are shared with TRBD1. This CDR3 comprises 16 residues. Germline CDR1 reads MNHEY; CDR2 reads SMNVEV (reference sequence). Trimming removed 5 bases from V and 2 bases from J; junction bases left unmatched: 8. The CDR3 region has the DNA TGTGCCAGCAGTCCTGACAGGGGATCGGGCAATCAGCCCCAGCATTTT. This sequence encodes CASSPDRGSGNQPQHF.

This chain links TRBV30 with TRBJ2-7; D is possibly TRBD1 or TRBD2 (5 bases each). Trimming cost V 2 bases and J 3 bases, with 20 bases left between them. CDR3 length: 16 residues. From germline, CDR1 is GTSNPN and CDR2 SVGIG (reference sequence). DNA for the CDR3: TGTGCCTGGAGTCCCTTGGGACCGACGCGGCGCTACGAGCAGTACTTC. Translated: CAWSPLGPTRRYEQYF.